This TCR beta chain emerged from a study of cytomegalovirus exposure and HLA in healthy donors. Study conclusions and caveats: Rarity marked most TCR sequences, yet some public TCRs occurred in many donors. Another analysis was done later, and it associated over 15,000 TCR beta sequences with HLA alleles at 0.05 false discovery rate.

Primers for the PCR totalled 60 Vbeta and 13 Jbeta. In the original analysis: Per a later analysis, the number of unique TCR beta chains was about 80 million, of which 9 million to 14 million were shared. Sequencing used immunoSEQ multiplex PCR; TCRdb keeps in-frame clones, though not all of them. Clone size and V and J calls were adopted from that table, with D and trimming inferred from the DNA. The sample contains over 150,000 clones, over 65% of which appear only once. With regard to this clone: The antigen is undetermined.

Each donor was healthy, and each was a bone marrow donor. V gave up 4 bases and J gave up 8 bases, with 12 bases separating them. This CDR3 has 12 residues. In germline, CDR1 is SGHRS, CDR2 YFSETQ. This sequence joins TRBV5-1 and TRBJ1-1, with D unresolved. Input material: PBMCs. The sequence was obtained from a woman aged 40 to 50 in good health and CMV-seronegative. This CDR3 reads CASSPAAAEAFF. In nucleotides, the CDR3 is TGCGCCAGCAGCCCAGCGGCAGCCGAAGCTTTCTTT.